This section outlines one TCR beta chain sequence together with its context. What it recognizes is unknown. The data were obtained in a study of T cell responses to AZD1222 COVID-19 vaccine. Produced via immunoSEQ multiplex PCR; TCRdb's table is partial and in-frame only. The repertoire has under 80,000 clones, over 75% of them found once; the top ten carry over 20%. Second-dose timings of about 4 or about 12 weeks were pooled. Notes on the study in general: The breadth and depth of Spike-specific TCRs increased once two AZD1222 doses had been given.

The CDR3 is 16 residues long. The J segment lost 5 bases and the V segment lost 4 bases, leaving 6 bases of the junction unmatched. Germline V gene sequence: CDR1 LNHDA, CDR2 SQIVND (reference sequence). The sequencing here drew on peripheral blood, taken 28 days after the second AZD1222 dose. This clonotype was sampled from an adult who received the AZD1222 COVID-19 vaccine. V usage is TRBV19 and J usage is TRBJ2-5, with 14 bases matching TRBD2. CDR3 region: CASSKGLAGVLETQYF. CDR3 nucleotides: TGTGCCAGTAGTAAGGGACTAGCGGGAGTCTTGGAGACCCAGTACTTC.